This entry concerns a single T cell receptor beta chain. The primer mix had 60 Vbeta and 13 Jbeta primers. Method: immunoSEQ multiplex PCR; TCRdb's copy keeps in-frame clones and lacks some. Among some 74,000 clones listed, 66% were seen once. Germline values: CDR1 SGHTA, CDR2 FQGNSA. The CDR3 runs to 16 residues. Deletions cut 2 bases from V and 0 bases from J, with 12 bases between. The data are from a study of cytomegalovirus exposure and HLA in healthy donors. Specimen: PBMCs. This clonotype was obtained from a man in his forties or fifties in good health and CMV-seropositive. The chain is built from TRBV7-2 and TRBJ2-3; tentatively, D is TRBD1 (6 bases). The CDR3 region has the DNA TGTGCCAGCAGCTTAACAGGGCGGAAGAGCACAGATACGCAGTATTTT. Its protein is CASSLTGRKSTDTQYF.